This TCR beta chain was sequenced during a study of T cell responses to AZD1222 COVID-19 vaccine. Study-wide results and limits: A reported finding is that nearly half of spike-specific TCRs target unmutated variant regions. Dominant at 160-218 and 743-854, vaccine-associated CD4 TCRs also spanned spike. Clonal diversity was possibly underestimated; the donors were predominantly white British and more often female. Elevations in Spike-specific TCR breadth and depth followed administration of two AZD1222 doses.

Germline loops: CDR1 SGHRS, CDR2 YFSETQ. The CDR3 length is 17 residues. The trim removed 5 bases at V and 1 base at J, leaving 9 bases unmatched. Repertoires were generated with immunoSEQ multiplex PCR, while TCRdb's copy carries only in-frame clones and drops some. The sample shows approximately 43,000 clones, around 88% of them seen only once. A remark on this clone: The antigen remains undetermined.

The TCR comes from an adult who received the AZD1222 COVID-19 vaccine. This chain uses TRBV5-1 with TRBJ2-6; TRBD1 matches at 7 bases. Sequences were derived from peripheral blood, sampled 28 days after the second AZD1222 dose. The CDR3 nucleotides read TGCGCCAGCAGTACTAGGACAGGTGGGTCTGGGGCCAACGTCCTGACTTTC. It codes for CASSTRTGGSGANVLTF.